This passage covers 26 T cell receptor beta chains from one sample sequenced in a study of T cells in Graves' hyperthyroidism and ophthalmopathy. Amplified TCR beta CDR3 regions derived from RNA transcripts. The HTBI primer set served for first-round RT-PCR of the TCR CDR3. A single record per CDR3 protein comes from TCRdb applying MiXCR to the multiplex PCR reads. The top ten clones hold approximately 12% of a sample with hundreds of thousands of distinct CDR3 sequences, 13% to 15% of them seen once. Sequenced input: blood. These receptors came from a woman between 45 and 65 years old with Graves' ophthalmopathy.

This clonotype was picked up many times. DNA of the CDR3: TGTGCCAGCAGCTTAGGACTAATCTCCTACAATGAGCAGTTCTTC. Protein: CASSLGLISYNEQFF. J is TRBJ2-1 and V is TRBV7-2, with a tentative D call TRBD2 (5 bases). Germline assignment: CDR1 SGHTA and CDR2 FQGNSA. The CDR3 sequence is 15 residues long. Between the trimmed V and J ends, which lost 1 base and 0 bases, there was a span of 7 bases.

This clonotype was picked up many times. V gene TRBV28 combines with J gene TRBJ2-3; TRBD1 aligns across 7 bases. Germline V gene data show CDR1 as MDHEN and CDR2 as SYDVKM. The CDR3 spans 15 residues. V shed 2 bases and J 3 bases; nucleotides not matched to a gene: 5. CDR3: CASSLGQGVTDTQYF. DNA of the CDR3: TGTGCCAGCAGTTTAGGGCAGGGGGTGACAGATACGCAGTATTTT.

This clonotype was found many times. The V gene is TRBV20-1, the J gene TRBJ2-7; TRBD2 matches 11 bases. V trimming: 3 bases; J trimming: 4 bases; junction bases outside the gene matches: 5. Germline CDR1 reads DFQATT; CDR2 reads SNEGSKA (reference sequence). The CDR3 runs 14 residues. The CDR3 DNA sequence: TGCAGTGCTAGTTTGGGACTAGCGGATTACGAGCAGTACTTC. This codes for CSASLGLADYEQYF.

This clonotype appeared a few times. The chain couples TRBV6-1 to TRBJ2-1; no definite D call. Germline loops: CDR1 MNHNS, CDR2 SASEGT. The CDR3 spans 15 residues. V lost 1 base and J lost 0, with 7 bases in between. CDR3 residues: CASSEDWSSYNEQFF. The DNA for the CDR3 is TGTGCCAGCAGTGAAGACTGGAGCTCCTACAATGAGCAGTTCTTC.

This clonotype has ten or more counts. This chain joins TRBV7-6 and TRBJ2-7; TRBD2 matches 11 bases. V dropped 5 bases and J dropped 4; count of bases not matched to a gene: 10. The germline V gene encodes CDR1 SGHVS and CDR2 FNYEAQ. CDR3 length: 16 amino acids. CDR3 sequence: CASSRGTTSGSYEQYF. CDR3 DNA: TGTGCCAGCAGCCGAGGGACTACTAGCGGGAGTTACGAGCAGTACTTC.

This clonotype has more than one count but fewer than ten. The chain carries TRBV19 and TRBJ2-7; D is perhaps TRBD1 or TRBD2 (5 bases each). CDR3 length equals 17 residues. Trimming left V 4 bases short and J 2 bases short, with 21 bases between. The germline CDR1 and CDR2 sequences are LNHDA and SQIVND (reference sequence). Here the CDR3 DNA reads TGTGCCAGTAGTAGCACTCATAGGACCGGGACCACCTACGAGCAGTACTTC. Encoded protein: CASSSTHRTGTTYEQYF.

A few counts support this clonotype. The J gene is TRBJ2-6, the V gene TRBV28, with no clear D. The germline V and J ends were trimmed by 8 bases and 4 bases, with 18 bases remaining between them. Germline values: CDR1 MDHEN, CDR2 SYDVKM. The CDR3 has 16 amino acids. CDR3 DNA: TGTGCCAGCGCCCTCCGCTTATCTTCGGGGGCCAACGTCCTGACTTTC. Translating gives CASALRLSSGANVLTF.

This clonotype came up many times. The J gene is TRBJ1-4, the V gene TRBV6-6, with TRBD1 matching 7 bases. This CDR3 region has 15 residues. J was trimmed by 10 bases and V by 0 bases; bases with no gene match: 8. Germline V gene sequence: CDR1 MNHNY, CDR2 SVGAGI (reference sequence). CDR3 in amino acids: CASSYSKGAFGKLFF. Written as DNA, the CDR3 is TGTGCCAGCAGTTACTCGAAGGGGGCTTTCGGAAAACTGTTTTTT.

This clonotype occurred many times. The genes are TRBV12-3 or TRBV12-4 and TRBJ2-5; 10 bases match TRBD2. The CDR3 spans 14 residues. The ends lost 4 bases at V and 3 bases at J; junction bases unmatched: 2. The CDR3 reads CASSYGTSEETQYF. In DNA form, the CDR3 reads TGTGCCAGCAGTTACGGGACTAGCGAAGAGACCCAGTACTTC.

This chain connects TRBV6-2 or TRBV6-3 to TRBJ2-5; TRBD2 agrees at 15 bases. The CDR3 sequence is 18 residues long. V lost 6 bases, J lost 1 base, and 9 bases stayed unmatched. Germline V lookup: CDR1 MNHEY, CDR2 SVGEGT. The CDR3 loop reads CASRTPGTSGRLQETQYF. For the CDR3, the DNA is TGTGCCAGCAGAACTCCCGGGACTAGCGGGAGGCTCCAAGAGACCCAGTACTTC.

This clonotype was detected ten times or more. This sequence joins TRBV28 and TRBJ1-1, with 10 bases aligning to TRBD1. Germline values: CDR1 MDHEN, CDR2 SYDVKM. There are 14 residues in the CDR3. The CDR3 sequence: CVSSLGGQGTEAFF. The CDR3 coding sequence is TGTGTTTCAAGTCTGGGGGGACAGGGGACTGAAGCTTTCTTT. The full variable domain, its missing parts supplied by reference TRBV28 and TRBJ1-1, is DVKVTQSSRYLVKRTGEKVFLECVQDMDHENMFWYRQDPGLGLRLIYFSYDVKMKEKGDIPEGYSVSREKKERFSLILESASTNQTSMYLCVSSLGGQGTEAFFGQGTRLTVV.

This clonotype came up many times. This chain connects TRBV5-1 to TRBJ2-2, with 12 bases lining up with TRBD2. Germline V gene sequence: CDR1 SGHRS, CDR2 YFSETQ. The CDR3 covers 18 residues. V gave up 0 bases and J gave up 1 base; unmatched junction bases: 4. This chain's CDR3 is CASSLEKLAGGNTGELFF. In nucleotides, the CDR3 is TGCGCCAGCAGCTTGGAAAAACTAGCGGGAGGGAACACCGGGGAGCTGTTTTTT.

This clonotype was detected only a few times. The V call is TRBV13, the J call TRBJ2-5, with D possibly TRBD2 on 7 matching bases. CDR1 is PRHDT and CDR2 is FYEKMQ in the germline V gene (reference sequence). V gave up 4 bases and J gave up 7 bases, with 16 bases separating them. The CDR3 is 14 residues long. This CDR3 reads CASSSEGGGPTQYF. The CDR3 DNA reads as TGTGCCAGCAGCTCTGAGGGCGGGGGCCCGACCCAGTACTTC.

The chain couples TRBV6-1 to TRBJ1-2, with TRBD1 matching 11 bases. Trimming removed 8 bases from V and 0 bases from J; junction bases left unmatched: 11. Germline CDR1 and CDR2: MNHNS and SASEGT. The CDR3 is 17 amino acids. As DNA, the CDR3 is TGTGCCAGCGGAAAAAGGACAGGGGGCTCTTCTAACTATGGCTACACCTTC. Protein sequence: CASGKRTGGSSNYGYTF.

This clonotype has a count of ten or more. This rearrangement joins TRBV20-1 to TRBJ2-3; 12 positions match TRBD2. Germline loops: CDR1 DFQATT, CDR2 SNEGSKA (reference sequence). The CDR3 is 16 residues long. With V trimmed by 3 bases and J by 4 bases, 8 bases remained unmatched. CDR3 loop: CSARGATSGRADTQYF. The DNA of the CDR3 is TGCAGTGCTAGGGGAGCGACTAGCGGGAGAGCAGATACGCAGTATTTT.

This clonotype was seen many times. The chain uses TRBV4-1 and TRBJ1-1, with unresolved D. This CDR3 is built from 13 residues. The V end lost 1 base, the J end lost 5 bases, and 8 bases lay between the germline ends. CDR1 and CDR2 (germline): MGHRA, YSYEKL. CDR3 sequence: CASSQVLGTEAFF. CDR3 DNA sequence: TGCGCCAGCAGCCAAGTACTGGGGACTGAAGCTTTCTTT.

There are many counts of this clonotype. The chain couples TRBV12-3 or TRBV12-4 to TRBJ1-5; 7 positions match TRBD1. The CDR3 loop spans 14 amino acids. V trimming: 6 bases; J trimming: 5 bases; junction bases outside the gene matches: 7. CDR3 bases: TGTGCCAGCAGCCCGGACAGGATACATCAGCCCCAGCATTTT. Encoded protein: CASSPDRIHQPQHF.

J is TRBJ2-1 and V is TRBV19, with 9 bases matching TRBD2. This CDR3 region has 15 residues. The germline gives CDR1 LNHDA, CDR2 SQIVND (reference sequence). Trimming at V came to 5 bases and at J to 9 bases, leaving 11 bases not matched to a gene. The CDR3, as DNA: TGTGCCAGTAGTCCTGGGTCTAGCGGGATTAGTGAGCAGTTCTTC. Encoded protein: CASSPGSSGISEQFF.

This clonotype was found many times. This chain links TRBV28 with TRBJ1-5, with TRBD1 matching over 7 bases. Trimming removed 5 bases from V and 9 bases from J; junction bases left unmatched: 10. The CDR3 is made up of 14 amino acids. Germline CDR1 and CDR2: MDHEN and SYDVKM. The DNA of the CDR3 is TGTGCCAGCAGTACCACAGGGGAGGTGGGGCCCCAGCATTTT. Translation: CASSTTGEVGPQHF.

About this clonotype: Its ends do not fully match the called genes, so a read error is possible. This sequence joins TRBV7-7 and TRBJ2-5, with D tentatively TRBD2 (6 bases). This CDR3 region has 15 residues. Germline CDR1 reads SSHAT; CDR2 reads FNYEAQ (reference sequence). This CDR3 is CASSFGAGGQETQYF. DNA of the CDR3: TGTGCTAGCAGCTTCGGGGCCGGGGGCCAAGAGACCCAGTACTTC.

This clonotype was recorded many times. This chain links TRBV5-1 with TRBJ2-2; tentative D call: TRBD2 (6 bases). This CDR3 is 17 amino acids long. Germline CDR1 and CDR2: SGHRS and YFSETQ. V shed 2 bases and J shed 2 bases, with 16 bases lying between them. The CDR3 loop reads CASSFIAGPANTGELFF. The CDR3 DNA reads TGCGCCAGCAGCTTTATTGCGGGGCCGGCAAACACCGGGGAGCTGTTTTTT.

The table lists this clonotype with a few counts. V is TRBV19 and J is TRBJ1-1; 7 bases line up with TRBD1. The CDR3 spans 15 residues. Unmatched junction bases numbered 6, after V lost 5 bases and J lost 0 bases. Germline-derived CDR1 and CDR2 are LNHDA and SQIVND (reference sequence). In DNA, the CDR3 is TGTGCCAGTAGTGAACCAGGGGGGATGAACACTGAAGCTTTCTTT. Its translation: CASSEPGGMNTEAFF.

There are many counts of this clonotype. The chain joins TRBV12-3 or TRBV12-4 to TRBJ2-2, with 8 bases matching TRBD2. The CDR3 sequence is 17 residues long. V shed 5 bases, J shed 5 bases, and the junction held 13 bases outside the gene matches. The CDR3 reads CASSHRGGRLETGELFF. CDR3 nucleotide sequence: TGTGCCAGCAGTCACCGGGGGGGGCGACTAGAGACCGGGGAGCTGTTTTTT.

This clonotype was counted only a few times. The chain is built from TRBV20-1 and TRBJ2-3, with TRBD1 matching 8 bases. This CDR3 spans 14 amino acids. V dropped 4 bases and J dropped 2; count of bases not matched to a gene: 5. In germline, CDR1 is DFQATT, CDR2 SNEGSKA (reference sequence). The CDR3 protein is CSATDRGVTDTQYF. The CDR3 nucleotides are TGCAGTGCTACAGACAGGGGAGTCACAGATACGCAGTATTTT.

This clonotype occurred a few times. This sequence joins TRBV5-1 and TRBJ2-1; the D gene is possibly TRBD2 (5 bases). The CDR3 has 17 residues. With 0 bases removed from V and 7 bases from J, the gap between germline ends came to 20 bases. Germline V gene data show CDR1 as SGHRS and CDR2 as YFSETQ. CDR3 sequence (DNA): TGCGCCAGCAGCTTGGGATTTGAGTTAGGAGCGGTTAATGAGCAGTTCTTC. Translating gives CASSLGFELGAVNEQFF.

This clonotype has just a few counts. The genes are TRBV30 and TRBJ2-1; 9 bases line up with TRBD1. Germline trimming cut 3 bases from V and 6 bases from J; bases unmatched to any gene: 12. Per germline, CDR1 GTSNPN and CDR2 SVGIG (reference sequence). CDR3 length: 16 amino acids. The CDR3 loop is CAWSASGTGLFNEQFF. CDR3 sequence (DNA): TGTGCCTGGAGCGCCTCCGGGACAGGGCTTTTCAATGAGCAGTTCTTC.